One and the same sample provided the 3 T cell receptor beta chains below, sequenced in a study of blood T cells in healthy people across ages. Using a J-beta primer mix together with a sample-barcoded 5' primer, a second PCR was run for roughly 6 to 12 cycles. TCRdb re-called the 5' RACE reads with MiXCR, one entry per CDR3 protein. The table lists approximately 600,000 distinct CDR3 sequences, 58% of them singletons. The sequencing input was blood. The receptors shown here come from a man in his fifties or sixties in good health.

The rearrangement uses TRBV5-1 and TRBJ1-2; perhaps TRBD1 as D (6 bases). The germline V and J ends were trimmed by 6 bases and 3 bases, with 15 bases remaining between them. The CDR3 loop spans 14 amino acids. Germline CDR1 and CDR2: SGHRS and YFSETQ. Here the CDR3 DNA reads TGCGCCAGCACTGAACAGGGATCAGACTATGGCTACACCTTC. Amino acids: CASTEQGSDYGYTF.

This clonotype was detected a few times. V usage is TRBV5-1 and J usage is TRBJ1-6; D ambiguous. This CDR3 is built from 14 residues. The germline V and J ends were trimmed by 2 bases and 8 bases, with 11 bases remaining between them. Germline assignment: CDR1 SGHRS and CDR2 YFSETQ. The CDR3 bases are TGCGCCAGCAGCTTCGGGGTTGAAGATTCACCCCTCCACTTT. The encoded protein is CASSFGVEDSPLHF.

V gene TRBV18 combines with J gene TRBJ2-7, with D possibly TRBD2 on 6 matching bases. The DNA end lines up better with TRBJ2-5; the J call may be wrong. This CDR3 region has 15 residues. CDR1 KGHSH and CDR2 LQKENI come from the germline V gene. CDR3 in amino acids: CASSHWPWEEETQYF. As DNA, the CDR3 is TGTGCCAGCTCACATTGGCCGTGGGAGGAAGAGACCCAGTACTTC.